The rows below give T cell receptor beta chains drawn from one sample of a study of cytomegalovirus exposure and HLA in healthy donors. TCRdb's table, derived via immunoSEQ multiplex PCR, lists solely in-frame clones and lacks some. The table records about 250,000 clones, about 90% of them present only once. Sequenced material: PBMCs. The receptors originated from a man aged 18 to 30 in good health and CMV-seropositive. Each CDR3 is given with its conserved first and last residue. The D gene is left open where the match is weak. Clone size is stated in some rows and not others, as once, few, many or a class when expanded.

j_gene,v_gene,abundance,d_gene,CDR3nt,CDR3aa
TRBJ2-7,TRBV6-1,few,NA,TGTGCCAGCAGTGTAAGTTTCACTACCTACGAGCAGTACTTC,CASSVSFTTYEQYF
TRBJ1-2,TRBV30,few,NA,TGTGCCTGGACAGGGCAGGGGACTAACTATGGCTACACCTTC,CAWTGQGTNYGYTF
TRBJ2-1,TRBV18,few,TRBD2,TGTGCCAGCTCACCCTTAAGCGGGGACTCCTACAATGAGCAGTTCTTC,CASSPLSGDSYNEQFF
TRBJ2-7,TRBV4-2,NA,NA,TGTGCCAGCAGCCAAGATTGGGGGTTTGCCTACGAGCAGTACTTC,CASSQDWGFAYEQYF
TRBJ1-2,TRBV7-2,NA,NA,TGTGCCAGCAGCGCCTGGACTAACTATGGCTACACCTTC,CASSAWTNYGYTF
TRBJ1-2,TRBV5-6,NA,NA,TGTGCCAGCAGCACTACCCCACCCAGGGGTTACTATGGCTACACCTTC,CASSTTPPRGYYGYTF
TRBJ1-5,TRBV4-2,NA,NA,TGTGCCAGCAGCCAAGACAGGGGTAGCAATCAGCCCCAGCATTTT,CASSQDRGSNQPQHF
TRBJ2-1,TRBV7-9,NA,NA,TGTGCCAGCAGCCAAGATCTAGCAATTAATGAGCAGTTCTTC,CASSQDLAINEQFF
TRBJ2-2,TRBV9,NA,NA,TGTGCCAGCAGCCCTTGGGACAACGCGAACACCGGGGAGCTGTTTTTT,CASSPWDNANTGELFF
TRBJ2-2,TRBV6-1,NA,NA,TGTGCCAGCAGTGAAGGTGGGGGCCCGTGGACCGGGGAGCTGTTTTTT,CASSEGGGPWTGELFF
TRBJ1-5,TRBV5-6,NA,TRBD1,TGTGCCAGCAGCTCGGACAGGGCGGAACAGCCCCAGCATTTT,CASSSDRAEQPQHF
TRBJ2-1,TRBV2,once,TRBD1,TGTGCCAGCCGACAGGGGGATGAGCAGTTCTTC,CASRQGDEQFF
TRBJ1-3,TRBV28,NA,NA,TGTGCCAGCACTAGGGGACCCTCGCCTGGAAACACCATATATTTT,CASTRGPSPGNTIYF
TRBJ1-4,TRBV19,few,NA,TGTGCCAGCCGTGGGACGGCCGCCTATAATGAAAAACTGTTTTTT,CASRGTAAYNEKLFF
TRBJ1-2,TRBV5-4,NA,NA,TGTGCCAGCAGTAGGGACATCTCTAACTATGGCTACACCTTC,CASSRDISNYGYTF
TRBJ2-1,TRBV7-9,once,NA,TGTGCCAGCAGCTTCGGTAGCCGGAATGAGCAGTTCTTC,CASSFGSRNEQFF
TRBJ1-5,TRBV6-1,NA,TRBD1,TGTGCCAGCAGGGGGGACAGGGGAGGGAATCAGCCCCAGCATTTT,CASRGDRGGNQPQHF
TRBJ2-5,TRBV4-2,once,NA,TGTGCCAGCAGCCAAGTCTACGGACTCGGACAAGAGACCCAGTACTTC,CASSQVYGLGQETQYF
TRBJ2-7,TRBV6-5,NA,NA,TGTGCCAGCAGTTCAACCCCGCGGGTGAACGAGCAGTACTTC,CASSSTPRVNEQYF
TRBJ2-7,TRBV5-6,NA,TRBD1,TGTGCCAGCAGCGACGGGACAGGGGGCGAGCAGTACTTC,CASSDGTGGEQYF